The TCR beta chain under discussion was sequenced for a study of spatial heterogeneity in lung cancer. Study details: Samples were obtained from some 72 donors, all untreated early-stage non-small cell lung cancer patients. On average, each unique TCR and UMI combination appeared more than ten times in raw reads.

Study conclusions and caveats: Whereas they appeared in blood less at follow-up, ubiquitous expanded tumor TCRs appeared there more at resection.

Germline loops: CDR1 SGHTA, CDR2 FQGNSA. V lost 5 bases to trimming and J lost 7 bases, with 13 bases between them. The CDR3 runs to 13 residues. This clonotype appeared many times. The antigen remains undetermined. The study tagged each TCR cDNA molecule with a unique molecular identifier. TCRdb independently ran MiXCR on the 5' RACE reads; one entry per CDR3 protein. The sample holds over 35,000 distinct CDR3 sequences, under 12% seen once. Time point given: blood at routine non-recurrence follow-up after resection. Sample: PBMCs, taken at follow-up. V gene TRBV7-2 combines with J gene TRBJ2-3; unclear D gene. The TCR was taken from a female donor with early-stage non-small cell lung cancer. For the CDR3, the DNA is TGTGCCAGCAGCCGTTCGGCCCAATATACGCAGTATTTT. Translating it yields CASSRSAQYTQYF.